What follows describes a single T cell receptor beta chain. This record comes from a study of control samples from healthy donors and cancer patients. Between the trimmed V and J ends, which lost 5 bases and 0 bases, there was a span of 10 bases. CDR1 SEHNR and CDR2 FQNEAQ come from the germline V gene (reference sequence). The length of the CDR3 is 14 residues. Clones were sequenced by immunoSEQ multiplex PCR, and TCRdb holds only the in-frame ones, with some missing. The data contain roughly 220,000 clones, just under 95% of them singletons. The TCR originated in a man aged 50 or older in good health. The rearrangement uses TRBV7-9 and TRBJ1-1; no reliable D call. Sequenced sample: blood. The CDR3 bases are TGTGCCAGCAGCGGGCGGGTGGTGAACACTGAAGCTTTCTTT. Translated, it gives CASSGRVVNTEAFF. Complete variable domain (other parts from reference TRBV7-9 and TRBJ1-1): DTGVSQNPRHKITKRGQNVTFRCDPISEHNRLYWYRQTLGQGPEFLTYFQNEAQLEKSRLLSDRFSAERPKGSFSTLEIQRTEQGDSAMYLCASSGRVVNTEAFFGQGTRLTVV.